A single sample is the source of the 13 T cell receptor beta chains below, sequenced in a study of blood T cell repertoires in COVID-19. Some clones are missing from TCRdb's copy, which holds only in-frame ones; the method was immunoSEQ multiplex PCR. The sample has fewer than 200,000 clones, 88% seen once. Sequencing input: peripheral blood. All receptors derive from a man aged 35-49 years with active or convalescent COVID-19.

This rearrangement joins TRBV28 to TRBJ1-5; perhaps TRBD1 as D (5 bases). This CDR3 contains 14 residues. Germline-derived CDR1 and CDR2 are MDHEN and SYDVKM. V was clipped by 3 bases and J by 2 bases, with 8 bases between them. CDR3 nucleotides: TGTGCCAGCAGTTTGGGAGGGGGCAATCAGCCCCAGCATTTT. It codes for CASSLGGGNQPQHF.

CDR3 amino acids: CATSRSRGASEKLFF. CDR3 nucleotides: TGTGCCACCAGCAGGTCGCGGGGGGCGTCGGAAAAACTGTTTTTT. The chain recombines TRBV15 with TRBJ1-4; possible D gene TRBD1, 6 bases. The germline V gene has CDR1 LNHNV and CDR2 YYDKDF (reference sequence). V lost 3 bases to trimming and J lost 8 bases, with 16 bases between them. The CDR3 runs to 15 residues. Filled out from reference TRBV15 and TRBJ1-4, the complete variable domain reads DAMVIQNPRYQVTQFGKPVTLSCSQTLNHNVMYWYQQKSSQAPKLLFHYYDKDFNNEADTPDNFQSRRPNTSFCFLDIRSPGLGDTAMYLCATSRSRGASEKLFFGSGTQLSVL.

The gene calls are TRBV7-9 and TRBJ1-2; unclear D gene. The CDR3 has 13 residues. Trimming removed 2 bases from V and 8 bases from J, with 12 bases in between. The germline gives CDR1 SEHNR, CDR2 FQNEAQ (reference sequence). The CDR3 loop reads CASSLPDWEGYTF. CDR3 bases: TGTGCCAGCAGCTTACCAGACTGGGAGGGCTACACCTTC.

J is TRBJ1-5 and V is TRBV7-8; possible D gene TRBD1, 6 bases. The CDR3 contains 15 residues. Germline V lookup: CDR1 SGHVS, CDR2 FQNEAQ. The V and J ends lost 1 base and 7 bases respectively, with 14 bases between them. This chain's CDR3 is CASSLGDTQRQPQHF. DNA for the CDR3: TGTGCCAGCAGCTTAGGGGACACTCAGAGACAGCCCCAGCATTTT.

V usage is TRBV6-5 and J usage is TRBJ2-5; 9 bases match TRBD2. V trimming: 1 base; J trimming: 3 bases; junction bases outside the gene matches: 0. There are 14 residues in the CDR3. The germline CDR1 and CDR2 sequences are MNHEY and SVGAGI. CDR3 loop: CASSYLAGEETQYF. The CDR3 nucleotides are TGTGCCAGCAGTTACTTAGCGGGAGAAGAGACCCAGTACTTC.

The chain is built from TRBV28 and TRBJ1-2, with D possibly TRBD1 on 5 matching bases. CDR1 is MDHEN, CDR2 SYDVKM, per germline. This CDR3 is built from 14 residues. V was trimmed by 2 bases and J by 5 bases, leaving 12 bases between them. Here the CDR3 reads CASSLRQPLYGYTF. CDR3 DNA sequence: TGTGCCAGCAGTTTACGACAGCCTTTATATGGCTACACCTTC.

This clone was seen a handful of times. The chain has TRBV3-1 (or the pseudogene TRBV3-2) and TRBJ1-2, with a weak D call TRBD1 (5 bases). The length of the CDR3 is 15 residues. Germline V gene data show CDR1 as LGHDT and CDR2 as YNNKEL (reference sequence). The V end lost 1 base, the J end lost 5 bases, and 14 bases lay between the germline ends. DNA of the CDR3: TGTGCCAGCAGCCAAGGCGGAGGGGCCTCTTATGGCTACACCTTC. It translates to CASSQGGGASYGYTF.

The chain carries TRBV7-8 and TRBJ1-1; D unclear. V gave up 5 bases and J gave up 1 base, with 11 bases separating them. Per germline, CDR1 SGHVS and CDR2 FQNEAQ. The CDR3 sequence is 14 residues long. CDR3 residues: CASSPQRGNTEAFF. As DNA, the CDR3 is TGTGCCAGCAGCCCCCAACGGGGGAACACTGAAGCTTTCTTT. The full variable domain, completed using reference TRBV7-8 and TRBJ1-1, is GAGVSQSPRYKVAKRGQDVALRCDPISGHVSLFWYQQALGQGPEFLTYFQNEAQLDKSGLPSDRFFAERPEGSVSTLKIQRTQQEDSAVYLCASSPQRGNTEAFFGQGTRLTVV.

The CDR3 loop is CASSPGQGLRTEAFF. The CDR3 DNA is TGCGCCAGCAGCCCGGGACAGGGGCTAAGGACTGAAGCTTTCTTT. The V gene is TRBV5-1, the J gene TRBJ1-1, with 10 bases matching TRBD1. CDR1 is SGHRS, CDR2 YFSETQ, per germline. The CDR3 length is 15 residues. V gave up 4 bases and J gave up 5 bases; unmatched junction bases: 8.

The chain links TRBV5-1 to TRBJ2-1, with 8 nucleotides matching TRBD2. V dropped 0 bases and J dropped 7; count of bases not matched to a gene: 9. The germline CDR1 and CDR2 sequences are SGHRS and YFSETQ. This CDR3 has 16 residues. CDR3 nucleotides: TGCGCCAGCAGCTTGGGCTTGGGCGGGAGGATGAATGAGCAGTTCTTC. This translates into CASSLGLGGRMNEQFF.

The chain links TRBV11-3 to TRBJ2-6; D is perhaps TRBD1 (5 bases). Looked up from germline, CDR1 is SGHNT and CDR2 is YENEEA. This CDR3 has 14 amino acids. Trimming stripped 5 bases from V and 3 bases from J, with 8 bases between. The CDR3 DNA reads TGTGCCAGCAGCCCCAGGGTTGGGGCCAACGTCCTGACTTTC. Amino acid sequence: CASSPRVGANVLTF.

This clone was picked up one time. The rearrangement uses TRBV19 and TRBJ1-1, with D perhaps matching TRBD1 (5 bases). Germline values: CDR1 LNHDA, CDR2 SQIVND (reference sequence). The V gene lost 8 bases and the J gene lost 0 bases, with 13 bases spanning the gap. This CDR3 is 14 amino acids long. CDR3 region: CASAQGSVNTEAFF. CDR3 sequence (DNA): TGTGCCAGTGCGCAGGGTTCCGTGAACACTGAAGCTTTCTTT.

The rearrangement uses TRBV12-5 and TRBJ2-1; the match to TRBD2 covers 13 bases. From germline, CDR1 is LGHNT and CDR2 FRNRAP. The length of the CDR3 is 15 residues. V lost 6 bases to trimming and J lost 6 bases; unmatched junction nucleotides: 5. CDR3 DNA sequence: TGTGCTAGTGGACCGGGACTAGCGGGACCCAATGAGCAGTTCTTC. Translated, it gives CASGPGLAGPNEQFF.